The present TCR beta chain was sequenced within a study of blood T cell repertoires in COVID-19. Overall study: Collection of acute and convalescent COVID-19 samples took place in the United States, Italy and Spain.

This CDR3 has 16 amino acids. V lost 3 bases and J lost 6; bases outside the gene matches: 6. From germline, CDR1 is SGHDN and CDR2 FVKESK. Libraries were prepared by immunoSEQ multiplex PCR; TCRdb keeps only in-frame clonotypes and omits some of them. This table holds 85,000 to 95,000 clones, 80% to 90% found once. The clonotype comes from a woman at least 80 years old with acute or convalescent COVID-19. The V and J genes are TRBV14 and TRBJ1-6; 9 nucleotides match TRBD1. Sample: peripheral blood. This CDR3 reads CASSHATGGLNSPLHF. The CDR3, as DNA: TGTGCCAGCAGCCACGCTACAGGGGGCCTTAATTCACCCCTCCACTTT.